A single T cell receptor beta chain is shown here with its context. The data are from a study of control samples from healthy donors and cancer patients. Trimming removed 5 bases from V and 5 bases from J; junction bases left unmatched: 6. The CDR3 is 13 residues long. Libraries were prepared by immunoSEQ multiplex PCR; TCRdb keeps only in-frame clonotypes and omits some of them. The sample has under 450,000 clones; about nine tenths are singletons. This clonotype was obtained from a man aged 40-49 years with head and neck cancer. The chain employs TRBV12-3 or TRBV12-4 and TRBJ2-7, with 7 bases matching TRBD1. Sequences were obtained from PBMCs. The CDR3 sequence is CASSPQGVHEQYF. The CDR3 bases are TGTGCCAGCAGTCCGCAGGGGGTACACGAGCAGTACTTC.